This TCR beta chain appears in the sequencing data of a study of regulatory T cells in long-lasting Graves disease. Looking at the study overall: Persistent cases took antithyroid drugs over 5 years and stayed TSH receptor antibody positive.

The CDR3 runs to 15 residues. V was trimmed by 7 bases and J by 4 bases, leaving 19 bases between them. CDR1 and CDR2 (germline): SNHLY, FYNNEI. This clonotype was detected many times. Its antigen is unknown. Researchers made TCR beta libraries by using iRepertoire HTBI primers and running Arm-PCR on CDR3 regions. TCRdb redid the calling of the multiplex PCR reads with MiXCR, one entry per CDR3 protein. The data contain about 660,000 distinct CDR3 sequences, around 30% of them singletons. General study points: Persistent Graves' patients had lower TCR diversity than newly diagnosed ones. TRBV28, TRBJ1-2 and TRBJ2-5 were favored in persistent disease. The work looked only at peripheral blood and did not look at thyroid tissue.

Time point here: persistent/refractory GD, antithyroid drugs over 5 years with positive TRAb. Scientists built the TCR library using RNA that was extracted from PBMCs. The sequence was obtained from a female donor with Graves disease. V and J are TRBV2 and TRBJ1-1; maybe TRBD1 (6 bases). The sequencing used peripheral blood mononuclear cells (PBMCs), collected when the disease was refractory, from a patient treated with antithyroid drugs. The CDR3 DNA is TGTGCCAGCATATCTGGGGGCGTCGGCGGCACTGAAGCTTTCTTT. This encodes CASISGGVGGTEAFF.